A single sample is the source of the 23 T cell receptor beta chains below, sequenced in a study of T cell changes during pregnancy in multiple sclerosis. The repertoire was sequenced with immunoSEQ multiplex PCR; TCRdb's copy has only in-frame clones and lacks some. Of tens of thousands of clones in the sample, roughly 89% were seen once. The specimen was peripheral blood, collected in the second trimester of pregnancy. The receptors originated from a female donor with multiple sclerosis, enrolled in a pregnancy study.

This chain joins TRBV7-3 and TRBJ2-7, with a possible D match to TRBD2 (6 bases). Germline CDR1 reads SGHTA; CDR2 reads FQGTGA. Trimming removed 1 base from V and 0 bases from J, with 10 bases in between. This CDR3 is 15 amino acids long. For the CDR3, the DNA is TGTGCCAGCAGCTTAATGGGCGGGAACTCCTACGAGCAGTACTTC. It yields the protein CASSLMGGNSYEQYF. Based on the CDR3 plus reference TRBV7-3 and TRBJ2-7, the full variable domain is GAGVSQTPSNKVTEKGKYVELRCDPISGHTALYWYRQSLGQGPEFLIYFQGTGAADDSGLPNDRFFAVRPEGSVSTLKIQRTERGDSAVYLCASSLMGGNSYEQYFGPGTRLTVT.

The DNA for the CDR3 is TGTGCCAGCAGTTTCGGTCAGAACACTGAAGCTTTCTTT. It is translated as CASSFGQNTEAFF. This chain uses TRBV6-6 with TRBJ1-1, with D uncertain. V was cut by 4 bases and J by 1 base, with 7 bases left in between. CDR3 length: 13 residues. Germline CDR1 and CDR2: MNHNY and SVGAGI (reference sequence).

V gene TRBV27 combines with J gene TRBJ2-4; the D gene is possibly TRBD1 (6 bases). The V gene lost 8 bases and the J gene lost 0 bases, with 8 bases spanning the gap. The CDR3 is 13 residues long. Germline values: CDR1 MNHEY, CDR2 SMNVEV (reference sequence). In DNA, the CDR3 is TGTGCCAGCCAGGGGTTAGCCAAAAACATTCAGTACTTC. Its protein is CASQGLAKNIQYF.

V gene TRBV13 combines with J gene TRBJ2-7; maybe TRBD1 (7 bases). The CDR3 covers 16 residues. The germline V gene encodes CDR1 PRHDT and CDR2 FYEKMQ (reference sequence). The V end lost 5 bases, the J end lost 3 bases, and 20 bases lay between the germline ends. The CDR3 DNA reads TGTGCCAGCAGCCCTACAGGGGCGCGGGGCTACTACGAGCAGTACTTC. It encodes CASSPTGARGYYEQYF.

This clone has only one observation. This chain links TRBV6-5 with TRBJ2-7; 8 nucleotides line up with TRBD1. V lost 6 bases, J lost 4 bases, and 8 bases stayed unmatched. From germline, CDR1 is MNHEY and CDR2 SVGAGI. The CDR3 sequence is 14 residues long. CDR3 sequence reads: CASRGDRGRYEQYF. The DNA of the CDR3 is TGTGCCAGCAGGGGCGACAGGGGTCGGTACGAGCAGTACTTC.

The V call is TRBV23-1, the J call TRBJ2-6; TRBD1 agrees at 9 bases. TRBV23-1 is an open reading frame whose function is uncertain. With 3 bases clipped from V and 3 bases from J, the junction kept 9 bases outside the gene matches. This CDR3 has 18 residues. The CDR3, as DNA: TGCGCCAGCAGTCACTCGGACAGGGGTCTAGGTGGGGCCAACGTCCTGACTTTC. As protein: CASSHSDRGLGGANVLTF.

The gene calls are TRBV9 and TRBJ2-2; D is undetermined. V dropped 0 bases and J dropped 6 bases, with 9 bases sitting between them. Germline loops: CDR1 SGDLS, CDR2 YYNGEE. The CDR3 runs to 14 residues. Here the CDR3 DNA reads TGTGCCAGCAGCGTAGCCGTGCAGTCCGGGGAGCTGTTTTTT. It yields the protein CASSVAVQSGELFF.

The chain couples TRBV11-1 to TRBJ2-6; a possible D gene is TRBD1 (6 bases). This CDR3 is 18 amino acids long. Germline CDR1 is SGHAT and CDR2 is FQDESV (reference sequence). Trimming removed 3 bases at V and 1 base at J, with 16 bases between. The CDR3 loop is CASSFEYRALSGANVLTF. In nucleotides, the CDR3 is TGTGCCAGCAGCTTTGAATACAGGGCTTTGTCTGGGGCCAACGTCCTGACTTTC.

J is TRBJ1-4 and V is TRBV7-2; 7 bases are a match to TRBD1. This CDR3 region has 15 residues. CDR1 and CDR2 (germline): SGHTA, FQGNSA. V lost 1 base, J lost 7 bases, and 6 bases stayed unmatched. Written as DNA, the CDR3 is TGTGCCAGCAGCTTAGGGACAGGACCCCCTGAAAAACTGTTTTTT. Translation: CASSLGTGPPEKLFF.

This chain uses TRBV6-1 with TRBJ2-7; TRBD1 agrees at 8 bases. After removal of 4 bases from V and 1 base from J, the junction contained 6 bases not matched to a gene. Germline assignment: CDR1 MNHNS and CDR2 SASEGT. The CDR3 consists of 15 residues. CDR3 region: CASSGDWDRSYEQYF. The CDR3 nucleotides read TGTGCCAGCAGTGGAGATTGGGACAGGTCCTACGAGCAGTACTTC.

This rearrangement joins TRBV7-2 to TRBJ2-7, with 7 bases matching TRBD1. Germline loops: CDR1 SGHTA, CDR2 FQGNSA. This CDR3 has 14 residues. The J segment lost 4 bases and the V segment lost 1 base, leaving 4 bases of the junction unmatched. CDR3 amino acids: CASSLGGTEYEQYF. CDR3 nucleotides: TGTGCCAGCAGCTTAGGGGGGACAGAGTACGAGCAGTACTTC.

The CDR3 coding sequence is TGTGCCAGCAGCTTCCACAGACAGGGGGCAGGCAACATTCAGTACTTC. Amino acid sequence: CASSFHRQGAGNIQYF. The chain joins TRBV7-2 to TRBJ2-4, with 10 positions matching TRBD1. The CDR3 is made up of 16 amino acids. Germline CDR1 is SGHTA and CDR2 is FQGNSA. Losses at the gene ends were 3 bases for V and 7 bases for J; bases not matched to a gene: 9.

J is TRBJ1-6 and V is TRBV5-6, with TRBD1 identical over 11 bases. This CDR3 region has 15 residues. With V trimmed by 0 bases and J by 9 bases, 2 bases remained unmatched. Germline V gene sequence: CDR1 SGHDT, CDR2 YYEEEE. The CDR3 sequence: CASSLADRGLSPLHF. The CDR3 nucleotides are TGTGCCAGCAGCTTGGCGGACAGGGGGCTTTCACCCCTCCACTTT.

The chain has TRBV6-1 and TRBJ1-1; no reliable D call. Germline CDR1 reads MNHNS; CDR2 reads SASEGT. The CDR3 extends over 15 amino acids. Trimming shortened V by 2 bases and J by 0 bases, and 10 bases separated the two germline ends. DNA for the CDR3: TGTGCCAGCAGTGAACAGCGGGGAATGAACACTGAAGCTTTCTTT. Translation: CASSEQRGMNTEAFF.

This clone was observed a single time. The chain links TRBV5-1 to TRBJ2-7; maybe TRBD1 (6 bases). V lost 5 bases, J lost 0 bases, and 15 bases lay in between. The CDR3 is made up of 15 amino acids. CDR1 SGHRS and CDR2 YFSETQ come from the germline V gene. The CDR3 spells CASSPRQVSSYEQYF. The CDR3, as DNA: TGCGCCAGCAGTCCTCGACAGGTCAGCTCCTACGAGCAGTACTTC.

This sequence joins TRBV19 and TRBJ1-1; 7 bases align to TRBD1. The germline gives CDR1 LNHDA, CDR2 SQIVND (reference sequence). Trimming removed 6 bases from V and 6 bases from J; junction bases left unmatched: 10. The CDR3 runs to 14 residues. The CDR3 bases are TGTGCCAGTAGACCCCAGGGGGTAGGAGCTGAAGCTTTCTTT. Translation gives CASRPQGVGAEAFF. Using reference TRBV19 and TRBJ1-1 for the parts outside the CDR3, the full variable domain is DGGITQSPKYLFRKEGQNVTLSCEQNLNHDAMYWYRQDPGQGLRLIYYSQIVNDFQKGDIAEGYSVSREKKESFPLTVTSAQKNPTAFYLCASRPQGVGAEAFFGQGTRLTVV.

This chain joins TRBV6-5 and TRBJ2-1, with D possibly matching TRBD2 (5 bases). The CDR3 extends over 14 amino acids. CDR1 is MNHEY and CDR2 is SVGAGI in the germline V gene. V lost 0 bases and J 6 bases, leaving 9 bases between the germline ends. Written as DNA, the CDR3 is TGTGCCAGCAGTTACTCGAGGGCGTTCAATGAGCAGTTCTTC. Translation: CASSYSRAFNEQFF.

This chain uses TRBV30 with TRBJ1-2, with a tentative D call TRBD1 (5 bases). With 0 bases removed from V and 2 bases from J, the gap between germline ends came to 13 bases. This CDR3 is built from 15 residues. Germline V gene lookup returns CDR1 GTSNPN and CDR2 SVGIG (reference sequence). CDR3 residues: CAWSVPGGSNYGYTF. The CDR3 DNA sequence: TGTGCCTGGAGTGTACCTGGGGGGTCCAACTATGGCTACACCTTC.

The chain joins TRBV11-3 to TRBJ2-1; tentatively, D is TRBD2 (6 bases). The CDR3 consists of 16 residues. Trimming took 2 bases from V and 0 from J, leaving 11 bases between them. CDR1 and CDR2 from the germline V gene are SGHNT and YENEEA. CDR3 DNA: TGTGCCAGCAGCTTATCGACCGGGAGCTCCTACAATGAGCAGTTCTTC. This gives the protein CASSLSTGSSYNEQFF.

This clone was seen a few times. The gene calls are TRBV29-1 and TRBJ2-1; D might be TRBD2 (5 bases). Germline V lookup: CDR1 SQVTM, CDR2 ANQGSEA. The CDR3 has 14 amino acids. V was clipped by 6 bases and J by 9 bases, with 21 bases between them. The CDR3 here is CSVISGHIGSEQFF. CDR3 bases: TGCAGCGTCATCTCAGGTCACATAGGGAGTGAGCAGTTCTTC.

This sequence joins TRBV11-2 and TRBJ2-5; perhaps TRBD2 as D (5 bases). The germline V and J ends were trimmed by 1 base and 5 bases, with 11 bases remaining between them. Germline V gene sequence: CDR1 SGHAT, CDR2 FQNNGV. The length of the CDR3 is 14 residues. CDR3 in amino acids: CASSLAGRRETQYF. Written as DNA, the CDR3 is TGTGCCAGCAGCTTAGCGGGAAGGCGGGAGACCCAGTACTTC.

This rearrangement joins TRBV2 to TRBJ2-7; D unclear. CDR1 and CDR2 from the germline V gene are SNHLY and FYNNEI. Trimming took off 4 bases at V and 6 bases at J, with 7 bases between the two ends. The CDR3 length is 11 residues. CDR3 amino acids: CASSGYSEQYF. CDR3 bases: TGTGCCAGCAGTGGATACAGCGAGCAGTACTTC. Based on the CDR3 plus reference TRBV2 and TRBJ2-7, the full variable domain is EPEVTQTPSHQVTQMGQEVILRCVPISNHLYFYWYRQILGQKVEFLVSFYNNEISEKSEIFDDQFSVERPDGSNFTLKIRSTKLEDSAMYFCASSGYSEQYFGPGTRLTVT.

For this clone: The junction differs from germline at one of its ends, possibly a read error. The CDR3 loop is CASSSASLQAF. The CDR3 nucleotides are TGTGCCAGCAGCTCAGCCTCGCTACAGGCTTTT. V usage is TRBV11-2 and J usage is TRBJ1-1; D is perhaps TRBD1 (5 bases). Germline CDR1 is SGHAT and CDR2 is FQNNGV. The CDR3 is made up of 11 amino acids. Drawing the rest from reference TRBV11-2 and TRBJ1-1, the complete variable domain is EAGVAQSPRYKIIEKRQSVAFWCNPISGHATLYWYQQILGQGPKLLIQFQNNGVVDDSQLPKDRFSAERLKGVDSTLKIQPAKLEDSAVYLCASSSASLQAFGQGTRLTVV.